The rows below give T cell receptor beta chains drawn from one sample of a study of cytomegalovirus exposure and HLA in healthy donors. Generated by immunoSEQ multiplex PCR, the TCRdb table keeps only in-frame clones and is missing some. The sample has some 150,000 clones, 75% seen once. Sequencing was done on a sample of PBMCs. These receptors originate from a man between 35 and 55 years old in good health and CMV-seronegative. Both conserved end residues are part of each CDR3.

J gene,V gene,CDR3 protein
TRBJ2-2,TRBV28,CASSPAGQGLRNGELFF
TRBJ1-1,TRBV6-1,CASSVTAAANTEAFF
TRBJ2-3,TRBV5-1,CASSLAGAGGLADTQYF
TRBJ1-5,TRBV27,CASSNTGLSSNQPQHF
TRBJ2-2,TRBV5-1,CASSSEATGRDTGELFF
TRBJ2-5,TRBV28,CASSLTGWIEETQYF
TRBJ1-1,TRBV29-1,CSALQSMNTEAFF
TRBJ2-7,TRBV7-3,CASSLPYSYEQYF
TRBJ1-3,TRBV5-1,CASSVPGLGNTIYF
TRBJ2-3,TRBV5-1,CASNRETSTDTQYF
TRBJ1-2,TRBV11-2,CASSLVTDSSYGYTF
TRBJ1-1,TRBV28,CASSSVGREVTEAFF
TRBJ2-3,TRBV7-3,CASSFRGYTDTQYF
TRBJ1-6,TRBV28,CASSPPAGGIFGNSPLHF
TRBJ1-4,TRBV19,CASRGQGWEKLFF
TRBJ1-1,TRBV6-5,CASSLEGNTEAFF
TRBJ1-3,TRBV5-1,CASSLAPVPGGNTIYF
TRBJ2-7,TRBV7-9,CASSSTGGEQYF
TRBJ2-1,TRBV9,CASSPGGTEATMEQFF
TRBJ2-3,TRBV5-8,CASSRVGPDTQYF
TRBJ1-1,TRBV7-9,CASSLYRGQGINTEAFF
TRBJ1-2,TRBV10-3,CAIRGPPYGYTF
TRBJ1-2,TRBV6-4,CASRETGTNYYGYTF
TRBJ2-1,TRBV19,CASSIGTSGGNEQFF
TRBJ1-4,TRBV30,CAWSWRQGFGEKLFF
TRBJ2-1,TRBV7-2,CASSLAAGLAAYNEQFF
TRBJ2-5,TRBV7-2,CASSLQASVLYQETQYF
TRBJ1-1,TRBV10-3,CAISDPPGQGVNTEAFF
TRBJ1-1,TRBV19,CASSTGQGGREAFF
TRBJ1-2,TRBV5-1,CASSSLNGQGISYGYTF
TRBJ1-2,TRBV2,CASSGNSHLYGYTF
TRBJ2-3,TRBV7-9,CASSFLETTDTQYF
TRBJ2-7,TRBV2,CASSGTGFYEQYF
TRBJ2-3,TRBV5-1,CASSGPDTQYF
TRBJ2-7,TRBV29-1,CSVVGEYLSNEQYF
TRBJ2-3,TRBV5-1,CASSLQGGEDTQYF
TRBJ1-5,TRBV16,CASSPPDRGTNQPQHF
TRBJ2-7,TRBV19,CASRWTGDEQYF
TRBJ2-7,TRBV7-2,CASSYRGGASSEQYF
TRBJ1-6,TRBV27,CASTETGGNSPLHF
TRBJ2-3,TRBV6-1,CASGGATESDTQYF
TRBJ1-1,TRBV19,CASSRRTGRGNTEAFF
TRBJ1-2,TRBV29-1,CSVVSGRGMYGYTF
TRBJ2-3,TRBV29-1,CSALDRRTDTQYF
TRBJ2-7,TRBV10-3,CAISELNSYEQYF
TRBJ2-1,TRBV5-1,CASSFLESSYNEQFF
TRBJ1-4,TRBV7-9,CSSSFQSNRDRGKLFF
TRBJ2-1,TRBV29-1,CSVGDTYNEQFF
TRBJ1-2,TRBV5-4,CASSHFWGDNYGYTF
TRBJ1-1,TRBV28,CASRTFHTGNTEAFF
TRBJ2-4,TRBV28,CASLDGIAKNIQYF
TRBJ2-5,TRBV18,CASSVTQAIGTQYF
TRBJ1-5,TRBV6-6,CASSDRDRWKDQPQHF
TRBJ2-1,TRBV6-5,CASRGLAGNEQFF
TRBJ1-1,TRBV6-1,CASRLTGYTEAFF
TRBJ1-6,TRBV7-6,CASSLMSDRVGYSPLHF
TRBJ1-4,TRBV6-6,CASRGQGASNEKLFF
TRBJ2-3,TRBV30,CALGPGLAGDTDTQYF